The 26 T cell receptor beta chains below were found in one sample sequenced in a study of identical twins. MiXCR, applied by TCRdb to the 5' RACE reads, yields one record per CDR3 protein. The table has under 250,000 distinct CDR3 sequences, more than 9.5% seen once; the top ten hold about 4%. Separately, the same data were catalogued under a study of yellow fever vaccine responses in identical twins.

Sequenced: memory (CD45RO+) T cells sorted from blood. The receptors were gathered from a young woman in good health.

This clonotype has only a few counts. The rearrangement links TRBV7-8 to TRBJ2-1, with D unresolved. Germline CDR1 SGHVS, CDR2 FQNEAQ. V dropped 5 bases and J dropped 12 bases, with 17 bases sitting between them. CDR3 length equals 13 residues. The DNA for the CDR3 is TGTGCCAGCAGCGCCGGAGTACAACTACCGCAGTTCTTC. This encodes CASSAGVQLPQFF.

The CDR3 region is CASSLDGGGREQFF. Here the CDR3 DNA reads TGTGCCAGCAGCTTAGATGGGGGGGGGCGTGAGCAGTTCTTC. The chain couples TRBV7-2 to TRBJ2-1; D is perhaps TRBD2 (7 bases). This CDR3 has 14 residues. V dropped 1 base and J dropped 9 bases, with 13 bases sitting between them. Germline V lookup: CDR1 SGHTA, CDR2 FQGNSA.

The V call is TRBV7-2, the J call TRBJ2-4; D not certain. This CDR3 comprises 14 residues. CDR1 and CDR2 (germline): SGHTA, FQGNSA. V was clipped by 5 bases and J by 7 bases, with 15 bases between them. The CDR3 protein is CASSLEDLRNIQYF. The CDR3 DNA reads as TGTGCCAGCAGCCTAGAAGACTTGCGGAACATTCAGTACTTC.

The chain links TRBV24-1 to TRBJ2-3; 13 bases fit TRBD2. The junction had 2 bases not matched to a gene; V was cut back by 6 bases and J by 3 bases. The length of the CDR3 is 15 residues. CDR1 is KGHDR, CDR2 SFDVKD, per germline. CDR3 DNA: TGTGCCACCAGTCTGACTAGCGGGGGGACAGATACGCAGTATTTT. Encoded protein: CATSLTSGGTDTQYF.

This clonotype was picked up a small number of times. The V call is TRBV3-1, the J call TRBJ2-1; tentatively, D is TRBD2 (7 bases). Deletions cut 3 bases from V and 5 bases from J, with 20 bases between. The CDR3 totals 17 residues. From germline, CDR1 is LGHDT and CDR2 YNNKEL (reference sequence). CDR3 sequence (DNA): TGTGCCAGCAGCCACCTCGCGGGGGCTAAAACTAACAATGAGCAGTTCTTC. It encodes CASSHLAGAKTNNEQFF.

The chain joins TRBV7-9 to TRBJ1-1, with a weak D call TRBD1 (6 bases). The CDR3 totals 15 residues. From germline, CDR1 is SEHNR and CDR2 FQNEAQ (reference sequence). The V end lost 5 bases, the J end lost 0 bases, and 13 bases lay between the germline ends. The CDR3 is CASSRGGGVNTEAFF. CDR3 DNA: TGTGCCAGCAGCCGAGGCGGGGGCGTGAACACTGAAGCTTTCTTT. Looking up the rest from reference TRBV7-9 and TRBJ1-1 gives the full variable domain: DTGVSQNPRHKITKRGQNVTFRCDPISEHNRLYWYRQTLGQGPEFLTYFQNEAQLEKSRLLSDRFSAERPKGSFSTLEIQRTEQGDSAMYLCASSRGGGVNTEAFFGQGTRLTVV.

This clonotype was found a few times. The chain has TRBV7-2 and TRBJ2-3, with a possible D match to TRBD2 (6 bases). The length of the CDR3 is 14 residues. Trimming cost V 3 bases and J 2 bases, with 9 bases left between them. In germline, CDR1 is SGHTA, CDR2 FQGNSA. The CDR3 here is CASSFSGYTDTQYF. The CDR3 bases are TGTGCCAGCAGCTTCAGCGGGTACACAGATACGCAGTATTTT.

This clonotype was detected ten times or more. The rearrangement uses TRBV12-3 or TRBV12-4 and TRBJ2-3, with TRBD1 matching 8 bases. There are 16 residues in the CDR3. Trimming cost V 5 bases and J 2 bases; bases outside gene matches: 9. The chain's CDR3 is CASSPGGGKYTDTQYF. CDR3 sequence (DNA): TGTGCCAGCAGTCCAGGGGGCGGGAAATACACAGATACGCAGTATTTT.

This clonotype was recorded a few times. The V gene is TRBV19, the J gene TRBJ2-4; D perhaps matches TRBD2 (7 bases). Per germline, CDR1 LNHDA and CDR2 SQIVND (reference sequence). CDR3 length equals 11 residues. V lost 2 bases, J lost 13 bases, and 9 bases lay in between. CDR3 residues: CASSIRGGQYF. In DNA, the CDR3 is TGTGCCAGTAGTATACGCGGGGGCCAGTACTTC.

This clonotype was detected only a few times. J is TRBJ2-1 and V is TRBV2; 7 bases are shared with TRBD2. J gave up 0 bases and V 6 bases, and 5 bases lay outside the gene matches. The CDR3 covers 15 residues. CDR1 is SNHLY, CDR2 FYNNEI, per germline. The CDR3 DNA sequence: TGTGCCAGCAGAAGCAGACTAGCCTCCTACAATGAGCAGTTCTTC. Translation: CASRSRLASYNEQFF. Together with reference TRBV2 and TRBJ2-1, the CDR3 gives the full variable domain: EPEVTQTPSHQVTQMGQEVILRCVPISNHLYFYWYRQILGQKVEFLVSFYNNEISEKSEIFDDQFSVERPDGSNFTLKIRSTKLEDSAMYFCASRSRLASYNEQFFGPGTRLTVL.

This clonotype was recorded a few times. V usage is TRBV6-6 and J usage is TRBJ2-3, with TRBD1 identical over 7 bases. The junction had 4 bases not matched to a gene; V was cut back by 5 bases and J by 5 bases. This CDR3 is 13 amino acids long. Germline V CDR1 and CDR2: MNHNY, SVGAGI (reference sequence). CDR3 nucleotides: TGTGCCAGCAGTGACCACAGGGGAGATACGCAGTATTTT. Its translation is CASSDHRGDTQYF.

The gene calls are TRBV28 and TRBJ1-5, with 7 nucleotides matching TRBD1. The CDR3 is made up of 15 amino acids. V shed 7 bases and J 2 bases; nucleotides not matched to a gene: 8. CDR1 and CDR2 (germline): MDHEN, SYDVKM. The CDR3 here is CASNLSGQGNQPQHF. The DNA of the CDR3 is TGTGCCAGCAACTTGAGCGGACAGGGCAATCAGCCCCAGCATTTT.

This clonotype appeared many times. This chain joins TRBV10-1 and TRBJ2-1, with D tentatively TRBD2 (5 bases). The CDR3 extends over 12 amino acids. CDR1 and CDR2 (germline): WNHNN, SYGVQD (reference sequence). Trimming stripped 10 bases from V and 6 bases from J, with 13 bases between. The CDR3 DNA reads as TGCGCCACAGCGGAACTCCCCAATGAGCAGTTCTTC. This codes for CATAELPNEQFF.

This clonotype was counted between two and nine times. The CDR3 sequence: CASSLDGTVNEQFF. The CDR3 DNA reads TGTGCCAGCAGCTTGGACGGGACTGTCAATGAGCAGTTCTTC. The chain carries TRBV7-9 and TRBJ2-1; D is possibly TRBD2 (6 bases). Per germline, CDR1 SEHNR and CDR2 FQNEAQ (reference sequence). Trimming took 3 bases from V and 6 from J, leaving 12 bases between them. The CDR3 runs to 14 residues.

This clonotype was found a few times. The chain recombines TRBV12-3 or TRBV12-4 with TRBJ1-2; TRBD1 might be the D (5 bases). The CDR3 sequence is 14 residues long. Trimming left V 3 bases short and J 3 bases short, with 11 bases between. The CDR3 bases are TGTGCCAGCAGTTTCACAGACAGAGACTATGGCTACACCTTC. It codes for CASSFTDRDYGYTF.

This clonotype has more than one count but fewer than ten. This CDR3 reads CASRAGGQNIQYF. The CDR3 nucleotides are TGTGCCAGCAGGGCTGGAGGGCAAAACATTCAGTACTTC. This chain connects TRBV7-2 to TRBJ2-4; D might be TRBD2 (6 bases). Germline lookup yields CDR1 SGHTA and CDR2 FQGNSA. V was clipped by 6 bases and J by 5 bases, with 11 bases between them. The CDR3 covers 13 residues.

There are a few counts of this clonotype. The chain joins TRBV6-5 to TRBJ2-3, with unresolved D. The CDR3 totals 13 residues. The germline V and J ends were trimmed by 6 bases and 5 bases, with 12 bases remaining between them. Germline V lookup: CDR1 MNHEY, CDR2 SVGAGI. The CDR3: CASRLVGLDTQYF. CDR3 in DNA: TGTGCCAGCAGATTAGTTGGGTTAGATACGCAGTATTTT.

With regard to this clonotype: This clone may be a read error of a much larger clone one base away. This chain uses TRBV12-3 or TRBV12-4 with TRBJ2-7; a weak D match, TRBD1 (6 bases). There are 14 residues in the CDR3. V lost 0 bases to trimming and J lost 5 bases, with 11 bases between them. The CDR3 coding sequence is TGTGCCAGCAGTTTAGCCAACAGGGTCCACGAGCAGTACTTC. This sequence encodes CASSLANRVHEQYF.

The chain combines TRBV24-1 with TRBJ2-7; 7 positions agree with TRBD1. CDR1 is KGHDR, CDR2 SFDVKD, per germline. This CDR3 has 16 amino acids. The junction had 10 bases not matched to a gene; V was cut back by 2 bases and J by 4 bases. CDR3: CATSDSGQVDPYEQYF. The CDR3 DNA reads TGTGCCACCAGTGATTCCGGACAGGTGGACCCTTACGAGCAGTACTTC.

As DNA, the CDR3 is TGTGCCAGCAGCCCGGGACGGCACTATGGCTACACCTTC. Residues: CASSPGRHYGYTF. The chain couples TRBV14 to TRBJ1-2; D possibly corresponds to TRBD1 (5 bases). The CDR3 totals 13 residues. Germline assignment: CDR1 SGHDN and CDR2 FVKESK. Trimming cost V 4 bases and J 3 bases, with 9 bases left between them. Based on the CDR3 plus reference TRBV14 and TRBJ1-2, the full variable domain is EAGVTQFPSHSVIEKGQTVTLRCDPISGHDNLYWYRRVMGKEIKFLLHFVKESKQDESGMPNNRFLAERTGGTYSTLKVQPAELEDSGVYFCASSPGRHYGYTFGSGTRLTVV.

This clonotype was found a few times. V and J are TRBV6-1 and TRBJ2-3, with D unresolved. The CDR3 sequence is 13 residues long. V dropped 6 bases and J dropped 5 bases, with 12 bases sitting between them. Germline lookup yields CDR1 MNHNS and CDR2 SASEGT. The CDR3 loop is CASRKAVGDTQYF. Written as DNA, the CDR3 is TGTGCCAGCAGGAAGGCAGTGGGAGATACGCAGTATTTT.

This clonotype was detected a few times. The chain uses TRBV28 and TRBJ2-5; 15 nucleotides align to TRBD2. J gave up 5 bases and V 6 bases, and 7 bases lay outside the gene matches. Germline V lookup: CDR1 MDHEN, CDR2 SYDVKM. CDR3 length equals 16 residues. CDR3 sequence (DNA): TGTGCCAGCAGAGGACTAGCGGGAGGGCTCGGGGAGACCCAGTACTTC. As protein: CASRGLAGGLGETQYF.

This clonotype has only a few counts. V is TRBV7-9 and J is TRBJ1-1; a possible D gene is TRBD1 (5 bases). The CDR3 is made up of 14 amino acids. Trimming shortened V by 4 bases and J by 3 bases, and 12 bases separated the two germline ends. Germline V gene lookup returns CDR1 SEHNR and CDR2 FQNEAQ (reference sequence). CDR3 nucleotides: TGTGCCAGCAGCTCATCAGGGAGGCACACTGAAGCTTTCTTT. Translated: CASSSSGRHTEAFF.

This clonotype was detected only a few times. The chain recombines TRBV9 with TRBJ2-1; D unresolved. The V and J ends lost 0 bases and 9 bases respectively, with 10 bases between them. The CDR3 length is 13 residues. Germline assignment: CDR1 SGDLS and CDR2 YYNGEE. The CDR3 DNA reads TGTGCCAGCAGCGTAGCCCCGAGTCGTGAGCAGTTCTTC. Protein sequence: CASSVAPSREQFF.

This clonotype was observed a handful of times. The V and J genes are TRBV5-1 and TRBJ2-5; 10 nucleotides align to TRBD1. The CDR3 contains 15 residues. In germline, CDR1 is SGHRS, CDR2 YFSETQ. The ends lost 2 bases at V and 4 bases at J; junction bases unmatched: 5. CDR3 residues: CASSFPGTGAETQYF. CDR3 bases: TGCGCCAGCAGCTTTCCCGGGACAGGGGCAGAGACCCAGTACTTC.

This clonotype was recorded at least ten times. This rearrangement joins TRBV10-1 to TRBJ2-1; TRBD2 is a possible D gene (6 bases). CDR3 length equals 15 residues. V lost 5 bases and J 0 bases, leaving 11 bases between the germline ends. Germline values: CDR1 WNHNN, CDR2 SYGVQD (reference sequence). CDR3 amino acids: CASSRDLGSYNEQFF. CDR3 in DNA: TGCGCCAGCAGTCGGGACTTGGGCTCCTACAATGAGCAGTTCTTC.